Here is one T cell receptor beta chain with its context. Its cognate antigen has yet to be identified. No much larger clonotype is one base removed from it; base qualities were not supplied. TCR beta CDR3 regions were amplified from RNA transcripts. A first-round RT-PCR of the TCR CDR3 used the HTBI primer set with the Qiagen OneStep RT-PCR kit. Libraries were constructed in a second round of multiplex PCR, after which size selection and purification were performed. Paired-end sequencing of the libraries was performed with 100 bp reads on an Illumina HiSeq2000. The authors' analysis ran thus. SOAPnuke was used to process the raw data, removing reads that contained adapters or uncalled bases, had a mean Phred below 15, or lacked an exact match to the constant primer or identifier. High-quality paired reads were merged with COPE v1.2.5, and unique nucleotide sequences were defined as clonotypes. Clonotypes were aligned to IMGT TRBV, TRBD and TRBJ reference segments using MiTCR v1.1. The analysis included only V-J combinations with a frequency above 0.0001, which together covered over 98% of the repertoires. A TCS score was defined as the ratio of F50 (clonal expansion) to E x V (chaos), with BLOSUM62-based TCRdist applied between CDR3 peptides within each V-J. Welch's t-statistics and random forest reduced 450 to 600 V-J features to 10 to 15, which were used in a naive Bayes classifier (R e1071). TCRdb ran its own pipeline on the public reads, namely fastp trimming at Q25 and MiXCR clone calling, and kept in-frame beta chains. CDR3 protein sequences are deduplicated, and each keeps its most common genes and DNA. Here the V and J calls rest on TCRdb's processing, not on the authors' analysis. Across this sample there are about half a million distinct CDR3 sequences, with approximately 25% seen only once. The ten largest clones capture 11% of the sample.

In the ophthalmopathy patients, disease was moderately to severely active, with a Clinical Activity Score of 3 or more, a NOSPECS grade of 4 or more, and a duration of less than 3 months. Any patient with an uncontrolled infection, another autoimmune disease, pregnancy or lactation was excluded. Clinical symptoms, serum thyroxine and TRAb, thyroid ultrasound, and orbital computed tomography formed the basis for the diagnoses. PBMCs were separated from 10 ml of fresh peripheral blood using Ficoll-Paque density gradient centrifugation. Trizol reagent was used to extract total RNA, and RNA quality was then checked on an Agilent 2100 Bioanalyzer. For CDR1 and CDR2, the germline V gene lists MNHEY and SVGAGI. V loses 5 bases of germline sequence and J loses 5 bases, and the interval between the two ends is 18 bases. The CDR3 sequence holds 15 residues, the cysteine and phenylalanine included. The only DNA kept is the CDR3, 45 bases in frame from the first base.

The entry originates in a study of T cells in Graves' hyperthyroidism and ophthalmopathy (dated by TCRdb to the late 2010s). About the full investigation: Peripheral blood was collected at initial diagnosis, before any treatment. TCR V-J signatures able to tell the groups apart were searched for in a discovery cohort of 90 to 100 patients, of whom roughly 42 had Graves' ophthalmopathy and 57 had stable Graves' hyperthyroidism. Prospective prediction of ophthalmopathy was tested in an independent validation cohort consisting of 18 to 20 hyperthyroidism patients and approximately 16 patients who later progressed to ophthalmopathy. The approximately 100 discovery patients were divided at random into training and test sets in a 7:3 ratio. The study also compared thyroid tissue and blood T-cell repertoires from five or six Graves' hyperthyroidism patients. Following sampling, methimazole starting at 30 mg daily was given to hyperthyroidism patients, and high-dose intravenous methylprednisolone was given to ophthalmopathy patients. TCR Vbeta CDR3 sequencing of approximately 140 peripheral blood samples (over 40 ophthalmopathy, over 70 hyperthyroidism and roughly 17 progressor patients) is reported in the paper.

The paper as a whole reports these results and caveats: Ophthalmopathy was separated from stable hyperthyroidism by a 13 V-J signature model, with about 88% sensitivity and roughly 81% specificity obtained in cross-validation and 80%/75% obtained in testing. In validation, the model predicted progression to ophthalmopathy with just under 71% sensitivity and about 72% specificity, a median of approximately 6.5 months before onset. Most expanded thyroid clonotypes (frequency above 0.001) were also found in blood, which suggests that blood repertoires may mirror thyroid immune responses. Sample size was not statistically predetermined, and investigators were not blinded to group allocation.

Input material: blood. This receptor was obtained from a woman aged 25-40 years with Graves' ophthalmopathy. Here the chain combines TRBV6-5 and TRBJ1-1; TRBD1 might be the D gene, on 5 matching bases. The CDR3 region has the sequence CASSNYPGGGTEAFF. The DNA sequence follows: TGTGCCAGCAGTAACTACCCCGGGGGGGGTACTGAAGCTTTCTTT.